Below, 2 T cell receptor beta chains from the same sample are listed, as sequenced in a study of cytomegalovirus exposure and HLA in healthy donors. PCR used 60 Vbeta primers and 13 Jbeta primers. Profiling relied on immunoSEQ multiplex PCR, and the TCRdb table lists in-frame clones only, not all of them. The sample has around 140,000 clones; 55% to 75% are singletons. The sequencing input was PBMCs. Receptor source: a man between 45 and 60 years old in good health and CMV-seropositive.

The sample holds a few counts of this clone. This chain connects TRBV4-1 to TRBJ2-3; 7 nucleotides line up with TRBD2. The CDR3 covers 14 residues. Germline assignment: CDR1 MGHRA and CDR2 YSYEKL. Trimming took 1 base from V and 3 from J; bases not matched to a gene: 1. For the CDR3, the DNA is TGCGCCAGCAGCCAAGGAGCGGGGACAGATACGCAGTATTTT. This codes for CASSQGAGTDTQYF.

The CDR3 protein is CASSFGTVNTEAFF. The CDR3 DNA is TGTGCCAGCAGCTTCGGGACAGTGAACACTGAAGCTTTCTTT. The V and J genes are TRBV7-2 and TRBJ1-1; 7 bases fit TRBD1. This CDR3 is 14 amino acids long. V lost 3 bases, J lost 0 bases, and 1 base stayed unmatched. Germline assignment: CDR1 SGHTA and CDR2 FQGNSA.